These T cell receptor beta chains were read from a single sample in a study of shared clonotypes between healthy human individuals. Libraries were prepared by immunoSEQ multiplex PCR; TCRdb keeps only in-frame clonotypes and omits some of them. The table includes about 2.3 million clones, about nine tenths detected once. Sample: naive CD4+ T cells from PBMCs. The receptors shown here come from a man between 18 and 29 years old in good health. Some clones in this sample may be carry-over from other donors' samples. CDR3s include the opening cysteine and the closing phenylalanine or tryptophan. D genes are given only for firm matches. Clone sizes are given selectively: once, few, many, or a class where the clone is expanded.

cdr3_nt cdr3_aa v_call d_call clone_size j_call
TGTGCCAGCACTTCAGGGAAAAGTTATGGCTACACCTTC CASTSGKSYGYTF TRBV7-9 NA few TRBJ1-2
TGTGCCAGCAGCTCCGGACTAGCGGGACCCGGTGTAGTCGAGACCCAGTACTTC CASSSGLAGPGVVETQYF TRBV11-3 TRBD2 NA TRBJ2-5
TGTGCCAGCAGATGGGCAGGCTCCTACAATGAGCAGTTCTTC CASRWAGSYNEQFF TRBV28 NA NA TRBJ2-1
TGTGCCAGTAGTCCAGGGCCCGGTTATCAGCCCCAGCATTTT CASSPGPGYQPQHF TRBV19 NA NA TRBJ1-5
TGTGCCAGCAGCTTAGGGGCAGGGAATTCGAACACCGGGGAGCTGTTTTTT CASSLGAGNSNTGELFF TRBV7-8 NA NA TRBJ2-2
TGTGCCAGCAGTCCAGGGACAGGGGGATCAGATACGCAGTATTTT CASSPGTGGSDTQYF TRBV28 TRBD1 once TRBJ2-3
TGTGCCAGCAGCCCGAGGGGCCGCTATGGCTACACCTTC CASSPRGRYGYTF TRBV7-2 NA NA TRBJ1-2
TGTGCCAGCTCACTAGCAACTAGCACAGATACGCAGTATTTT CASSLATSTDTQYF TRBV18 NA NA TRBJ2-3
TGTGCCAGCAGGGGGGACAGGGGATTTGGCTACACCTTC CASRGDRGFGYTF TRBV28 TRBD1 NA TRBJ1-2
TGTGCCAGCAGTTACTCCCCTAGTTCCTACGAGCAGTACTTC CASSYSPSSYEQYF TRBV6-5 NA NA TRBJ2-7
TGCGCCAGCAGCCAAGGGCCCCTTGGGGGGGGGAGCTCCTACGAGCAGTACTTC CASSQGPLGGGSSYEQYF TRBV4-3 TRBD2 NA TRBJ2-7
TGCGCCAGCAGCTTGGGACAGGGGGTATACGAGCAGTACTTC CASSLGQGVYEQYF TRBV5-1 TRBD1 once TRBJ2-7
TGTGCCAGCAGTGAAGTCCCGGGGGCGGGAGGACAAGCCGGGGAGCTGTTTTTT CASSEVPGAGGQAGELFF TRBV6-1 TRBD2 NA TRBJ2-2
TGTGCCAGCAGTTTAGGAGCTTACGAGCAGTACTTC CASSLGAYEQYF TRBV28 NA once TRBJ2-7
TGTGCCAGCAGCCCTGGAGTAGCGGGAGGGGTGGAGACCCAGTACTTC CASSPGVAGGVETQYF TRBV5-6 TRBD2 NA TRBJ2-5
TGCAGCGTTTCTCACGGGACTGGGGAGACCCAGTACTTC CSVSHGTGETQYF TRBV29-1 NA NA TRBJ2-5
TGTGCCAGCAGCTTTAGGGACAGATCTGATACGCAGTATTTT CASSFRDRSDTQYF TRBV11-3 TRBD1 NA TRBJ2-3
TGCGCCAGCACCACCGGCAGCGGGAGGCCCGAGCAGTACTTC CASTTGSGRPEQYF TRBV5-1 TRBD2 NA TRBJ2-7
TGTGCCAGCTCACTGGGACAGGGGAGCTCTGGAAACACCATATATTTT CASSLGQGSSGNTIYF TRBV18 TRBD1 NA TRBJ1-3
TGTGCCAGCAAAACCCCAGGGGCGGACTATGGCTACACCTTC CASKTPGADYGYTF TRBV6-5 NA once TRBJ1-2
TGCAGCGTCGCGACTAGCGGGAGTTCAGATACGCAGTATTTT CSVATSGSSDTQYF TRBV29-1 TRBD2 NA TRBJ2-3
TGTGCCAGCAACCAGGGGAGTTACGAGCAGTACTTC CASNQGSYEQYF TRBV2 NA NA TRBJ2-7
TGTGCCAGCAGCTTGAAGACTAGCGGGATCTCAGATACGCAGTATTTT CASSLKTSGISDTQYF TRBV5-4 TRBD2 NA TRBJ2-3
TGTGCCAGCAGTCCATCTCCGGGACAGGGGTTCGGCTACACCTTC CASSPSPGQGFGYTF TRBV28 TRBD1 NA TRBJ1-2
TGTGCCAGCAGGGGCCGAGTCCGAAGCTCTGGAAACACCATATATTTT CASRGRVRSSGNTIYF TRBV2 NA NA TRBJ1-3
TGTGCCAGCAGTTACGGCGGGGGAAAATTCTACGAGCAGTACTTC CASSYGGGKFYEQYF TRBV6-5 TRBD2 NA TRBJ2-7
TGCGCCAGCAGCTTGCCACAGAACTACAATGAGCAGTTCTTC CASSLPQNYNEQFF TRBV5-1 NA NA TRBJ2-1
TGTGCCTGGACTCTCCGGGACAGGGGTCGACACAATCAGCCCCAGCATTTT CAWTLRDRGRHNQPQHF TRBV30 TRBD1 NA TRBJ1-5
TGTGCCAGCACCGGGACAGGAGAAAAACTGTTTTTT CASTGTGEKLFF TRBV5-5 TRBD1 few TRBJ1-4
TGTGCCTGGAGTATAGGGACAGGGCTTAATCAGCCCCAGCATTTT CAWSIGTGLNQPQHF TRBV30 TRBD1 few TRBJ1-5
TGCGCCAGCAGCGACCAGAGGACTAGCGGGAGATCGTGGATACGGTCCTACAATGAGCAGTTCTTC CASSDQRTSGRSWIRSYNEQFF TRBV5-1 TRBD2 once TRBJ2-1
TGCGCCAGCCGGGAACGGAGACAGAACACTGAAGCTTTCTTT CASRERRQNTEAFF TRBV5-1 NA once TRBJ1-1
TGCAGCGGACGGGAGGCCCAAGAGACCCAGTACTTC CSGREAQETQYF TRBV29-1 TRBD2 NA TRBJ2-5
TGTGCCAGCAGTTACTATGGAAGGGATGAAAAACTGTTTTTT CASSYYGRDEKLFF TRBV6-6 NA NA TRBJ1-4
TGTGCCAGCTCACGGAGGACGGATGAAGCTTTCTTT CASSRRTDEAFF TRBV18 NA NA TRBJ1-1
TGTGCCAGCACCTCCGGACAGGACTACGAGCAGTACTTC CASTSGQDYEQYF TRBV28 TRBD1 NA TRBJ2-7
TGTGCCAGCAGCGTAGGGGCAGGGGGGACCTTCGAGCAGTACTTC CASSVGAGGTFEQYF TRBV9 NA NA TRBJ2-7
TGTGCTAGTGGTTCGGGACAGGGATCCTACAATGAGCAGTTCTTC CASGSGQGSYNEQFF TRBV12-5 TRBD1 NA TRBJ2-1
TGTGCCAGCAGCACACGACAGGGAGTAGGTCCTAGCTACACCTTC CASSTRQGVGPSYTF TRBV7-2 TRBD1 NA TRBJ1-2
TGCAGCGTTGAAGTAAACGGGAGACCGTACGAGCAGTACTTC CSVEVNGRPYEQYF TRBV29-1 NA NA TRBJ2-7
TGTGCCAGCAGCGTCGGGGGACCCTCGAACACAGATACGCAGTATTTT CASSVGGPSNTDTQYF TRBV9 NA NA TRBJ2-3
TGTGCCAGCAGCTATTACAATGAGCAGTTCTTC CASSYYNEQFF TRBV7-6 NA NA TRBJ2-1